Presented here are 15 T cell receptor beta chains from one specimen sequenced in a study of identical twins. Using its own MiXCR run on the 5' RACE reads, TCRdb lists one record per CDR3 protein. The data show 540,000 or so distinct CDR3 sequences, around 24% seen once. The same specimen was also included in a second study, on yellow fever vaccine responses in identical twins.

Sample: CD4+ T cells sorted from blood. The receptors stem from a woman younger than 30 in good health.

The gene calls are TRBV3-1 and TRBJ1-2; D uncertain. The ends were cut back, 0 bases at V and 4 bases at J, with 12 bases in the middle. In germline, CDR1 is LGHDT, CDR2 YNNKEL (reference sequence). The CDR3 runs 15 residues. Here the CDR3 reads CASSQDISQVYGYTF. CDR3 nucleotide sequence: TGTGCCAGCAGCCAAGATATCAGTCAAGTCTATGGCTACACCTTC.

For the CDR3, the DNA is TGTGCCAGCAGCCCACCCACGGGGCACATCGACGAGCAGTACGTC. It codes for CASSPPTGHIDEQYV. The V gene is TRBV28, the J gene TRBJ2-7; D possibly matches TRBD1 or TRBD2 (5 bases each). Looked up from germline, CDR1 is MDHEN and CDR2 is SYDVKM. This CDR3 region has 15 residues. Trimming removed 6 bases at V and 5 bases at J, with 20 bases between.

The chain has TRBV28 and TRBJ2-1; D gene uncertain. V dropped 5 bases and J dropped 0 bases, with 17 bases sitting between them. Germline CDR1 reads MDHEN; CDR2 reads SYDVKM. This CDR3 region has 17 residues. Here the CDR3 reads CASSPSIGFSSYNEQFF. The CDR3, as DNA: TGTGCCAGCAGTCCGAGTATAGGGTTCAGCTCCTACAATGAGCAGTTCTTC.

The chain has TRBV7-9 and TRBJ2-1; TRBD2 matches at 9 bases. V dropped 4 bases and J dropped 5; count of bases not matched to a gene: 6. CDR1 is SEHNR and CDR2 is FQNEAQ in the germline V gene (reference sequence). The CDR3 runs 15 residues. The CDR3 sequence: CASSYRLAVNNEQFF. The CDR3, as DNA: TGTGCCAGCAGCTACCGACTAGCGGTAAACAATGAGCAGTTCTTC.

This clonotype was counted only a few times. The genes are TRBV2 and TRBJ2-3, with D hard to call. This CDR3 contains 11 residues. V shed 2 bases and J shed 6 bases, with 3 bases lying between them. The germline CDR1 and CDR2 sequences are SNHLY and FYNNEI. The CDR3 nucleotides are TGTGCCAGCAGTGAACTGGATACGCAGTATTTT. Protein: CASSELDTQYF.

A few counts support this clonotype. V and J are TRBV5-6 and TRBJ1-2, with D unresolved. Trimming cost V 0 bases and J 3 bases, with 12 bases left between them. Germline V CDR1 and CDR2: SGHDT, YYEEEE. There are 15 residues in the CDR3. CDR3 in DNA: TGTGCCAGCAGCTTGGGGGCTCCCTTAGACTATGGCTACACCTTC. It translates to CASSLGAPLDYGYTF.

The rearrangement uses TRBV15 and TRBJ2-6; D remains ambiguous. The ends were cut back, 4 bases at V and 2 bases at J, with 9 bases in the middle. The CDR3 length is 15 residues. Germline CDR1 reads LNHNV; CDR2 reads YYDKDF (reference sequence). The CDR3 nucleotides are TGTGCCACCAGCACCCAGGTGGCTGGGGCCAACGTCCTGACTTTC. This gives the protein CATSTQVAGANVLTF.

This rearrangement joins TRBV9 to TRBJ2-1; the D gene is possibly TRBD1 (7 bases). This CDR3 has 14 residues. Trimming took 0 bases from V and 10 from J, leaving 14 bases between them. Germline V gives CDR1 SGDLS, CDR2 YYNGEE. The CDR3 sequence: CASSVVRGAGEQFF. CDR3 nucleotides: TGTGCCAGCAGCGTAGTCAGGGGGGCAGGGGAGCAGTTCTTC.

CDR3 in amino acids: CAISTGTLNTGELFF. Here the CDR3 DNA reads TGTGCCATCAGCACCGGGACCCTGAACACCGGGGAGCTGTTTTTT. J is TRBJ2-2 and V is TRBV10-3; D is perhaps TRBD1 or TRBD2 (5 bases each). Looked up from germline, CDR1 is ENHRY and CDR2 is SYGVKD. CDR3 length equals 15 residues. V lost 6 bases to trimming and J lost 1 base, with 12 bases between them.

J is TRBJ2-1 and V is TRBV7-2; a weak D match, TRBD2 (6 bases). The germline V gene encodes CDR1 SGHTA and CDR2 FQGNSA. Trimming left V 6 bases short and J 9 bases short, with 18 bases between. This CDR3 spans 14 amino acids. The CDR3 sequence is CASRRTGLLTEQFF. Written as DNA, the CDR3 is TGTGCCAGCAGACGTACGGGACTTTTGACTGAGCAGTTCTTC.

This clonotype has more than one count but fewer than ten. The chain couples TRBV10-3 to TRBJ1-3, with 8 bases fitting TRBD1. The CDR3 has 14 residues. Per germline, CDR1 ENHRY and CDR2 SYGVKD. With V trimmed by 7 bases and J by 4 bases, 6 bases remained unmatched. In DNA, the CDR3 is TGTGCCATCAAAACGGACAGGGTCGGAAACACCATATATTTT. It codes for CAIKTDRVGNTIYF.

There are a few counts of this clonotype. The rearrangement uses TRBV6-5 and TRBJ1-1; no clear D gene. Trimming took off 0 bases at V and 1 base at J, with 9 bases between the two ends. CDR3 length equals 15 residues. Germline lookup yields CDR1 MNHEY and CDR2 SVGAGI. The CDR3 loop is CASSYSRTANTEAFF. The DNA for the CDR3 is TGTGCCAGCAGTTACTCGAGGACGGCGAACACTGAAGCTTTCTTT.

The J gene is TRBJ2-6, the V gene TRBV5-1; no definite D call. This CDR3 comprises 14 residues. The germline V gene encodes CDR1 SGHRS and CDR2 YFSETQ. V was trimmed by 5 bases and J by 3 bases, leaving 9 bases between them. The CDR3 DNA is TGCGCCAGCAGATCGGCACTTGGGGCCAACGTCCTGACTTTC. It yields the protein CASRSALGANVLTF.

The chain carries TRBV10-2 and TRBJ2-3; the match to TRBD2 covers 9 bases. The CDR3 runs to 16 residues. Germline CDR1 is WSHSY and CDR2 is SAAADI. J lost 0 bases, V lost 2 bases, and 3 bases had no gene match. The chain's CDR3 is CASSERTSVSTDTQYF. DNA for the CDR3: TGCGCCAGCAGTGAGCGGACTAGCGTGAGCACAGATACGCAGTATTTT.

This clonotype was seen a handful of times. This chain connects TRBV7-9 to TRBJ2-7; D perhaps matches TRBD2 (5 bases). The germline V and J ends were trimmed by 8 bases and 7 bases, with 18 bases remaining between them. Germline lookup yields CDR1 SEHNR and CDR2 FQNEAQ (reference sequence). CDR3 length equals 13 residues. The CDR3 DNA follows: TGTGCCAGCGGAAAGGAGGACGGCTGGGAGCAGTACTTC. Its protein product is CASGKEDGWEQYF.